This TCR beta chain was profiled in a study of blood T cell repertoires in COVID-19. The V segment lost 9 bases and the J segment 5 bases; nucleotides outside the gene matches: 8. CDR1 and CDR2 from the germline V gene are SGHNT and YYREEE (reference sequence). CDR3 length equals 14 residues. Authors' data handling: Scientists estimated how many nucleated cells there were by amplifying reference gene primers. Profiled with immunoSEQ multiplex PCR; TCRdb holds only in-frame clones, not every one. That table supplies the V and J calls and clone size; D and trimming were determined from the DNA. The sample consists of about 370,000 clones, more than 75% of them appearing once. This clone was counted a single time.

The chain combines TRBV5-4 with TRBJ2-5, with TRBD2 matching 12 bases. Sequenced material: peripheral blood. The receptor was derived from a woman aged 25 to 39 with COVID-19, enrolled during active disease. The CDR3 here is CAIRLAGETETQYF. The CDR3 DNA sequence: TGTGCCATCCGACTAGCGGGAGAGACGGAGACCCAGTACTTC. Using reference TRBV5-4 and TRBJ2-5 for the parts outside the CDR3, the full variable domain is ETGVTQSPTHLIKTRGQQVTLRCSSQSGHNTVSWYQQALGQGPQFIFQYYREEENGRGNFPPRFSGLQFPNYSSELNVNALELDDSALYLCAIRLAGETETQYFGPGTRLLVL.